This T cell receptor (beta chain) is from a study of CD8+ T cells in alopecia areata. About the research overall: Dosing spanned 6 to 18 months on tofacitinib, then 6 months off drug.

This CDR3 is 11 amino acids long. V was cut by 6 bases and J by 7 bases, with 4 bases left in between. The germline V gene has CDR1 MNHNS and CDR2 SASEGT. RNA, once extracted, was reverse transcribed into cDNA for use as the sequencing template. The data were produced by immunoSEQ multiplex PCR, yet TCRdb's version contains in-frame clones alone and is incomplete. Among fewer than 250,000 clones, roughly three fifths were seen once, and the ten largest hold approximately 1.3%. This clone was observed once. Noted treatment: oral pan-JAK inhibitor, 5-10 mg twice daily. V and J are TRBV6-1 and TRBJ1-6; unclear D gene. The specimen comprised CD4+ T cells sorted from blood, sampled around week 50, from a patient treated with tofacitinib. This sequence was found in a human donor with alopecia areata. CDR3 protein: CASRQNSPLHF. The CDR3 nucleotides read TGTGCCAGCAGGCAGAATTCACCCCTCCACTTT.